The clone carrying this T cell receptor beta chain was seen just once. These data are taken from a study of graft-versus-host responses after intestinal transplantation. This CDR3 is 15 amino acids long. Germline V gives CDR1 MNHEY, CDR2 SVGAGI. Trimming cost V 2 bases and J 2 bases, with 9 bases left between them. Data came from immunoSEQ multiplex PCR; TCRdb stores just in-frame clones and leaves some out. Among about 29,000 clones, about 92% were seen once, and the ten largest hold 0.72%. Sample: PBMCs, taken roughly 68 days after intestinal transplant. The receptor's source is a human patient who received an intestinal transplant, so some T cells may come from the graft donor. The chain joins TRBV6-5 to TRBJ2-2, with D possibly being TRBD2 (5 bases). CDR3 region: CASSYTSFNTGELFF. The DNA of the CDR3 is TGTGCCAGCAGTTACACTAGTTTCAACACCGGGGAGCTGTTTTTT.